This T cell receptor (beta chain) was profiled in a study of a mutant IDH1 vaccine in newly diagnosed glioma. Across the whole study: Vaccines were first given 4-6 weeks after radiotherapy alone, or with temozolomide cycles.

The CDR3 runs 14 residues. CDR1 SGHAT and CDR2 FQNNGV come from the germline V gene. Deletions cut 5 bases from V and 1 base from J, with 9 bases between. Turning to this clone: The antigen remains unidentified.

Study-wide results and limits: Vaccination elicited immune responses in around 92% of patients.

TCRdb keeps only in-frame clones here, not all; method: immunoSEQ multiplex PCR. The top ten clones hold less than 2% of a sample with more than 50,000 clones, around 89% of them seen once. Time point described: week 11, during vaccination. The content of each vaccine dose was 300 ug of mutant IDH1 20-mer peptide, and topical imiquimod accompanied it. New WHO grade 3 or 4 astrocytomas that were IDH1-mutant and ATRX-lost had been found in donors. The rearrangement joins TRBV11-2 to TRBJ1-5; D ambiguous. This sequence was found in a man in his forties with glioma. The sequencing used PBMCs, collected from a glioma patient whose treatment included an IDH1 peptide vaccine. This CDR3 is CASSATASNQPQHF. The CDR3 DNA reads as TGTGCCAGCAGCGCAACGGCAAGCAATCAGCCCCAGCATTTT.